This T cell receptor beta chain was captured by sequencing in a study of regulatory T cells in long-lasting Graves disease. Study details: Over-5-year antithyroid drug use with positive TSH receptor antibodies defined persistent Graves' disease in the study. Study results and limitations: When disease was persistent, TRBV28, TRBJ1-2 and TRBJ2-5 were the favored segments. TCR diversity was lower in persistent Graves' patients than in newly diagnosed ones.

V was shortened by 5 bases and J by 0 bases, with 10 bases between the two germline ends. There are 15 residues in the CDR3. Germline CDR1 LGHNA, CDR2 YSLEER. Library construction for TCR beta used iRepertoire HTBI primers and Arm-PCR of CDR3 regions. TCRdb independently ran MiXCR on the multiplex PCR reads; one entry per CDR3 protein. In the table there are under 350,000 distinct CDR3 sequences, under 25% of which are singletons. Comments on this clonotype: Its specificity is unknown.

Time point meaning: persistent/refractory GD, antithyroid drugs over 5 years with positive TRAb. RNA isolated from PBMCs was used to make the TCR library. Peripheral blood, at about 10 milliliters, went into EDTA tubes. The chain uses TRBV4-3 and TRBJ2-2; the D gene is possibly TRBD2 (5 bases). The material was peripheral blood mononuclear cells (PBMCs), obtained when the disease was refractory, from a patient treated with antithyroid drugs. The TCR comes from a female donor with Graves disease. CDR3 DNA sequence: TGCGCCAGCAGCTCGGGGTTTTCGAACACCGGGGAGCTGTTTTTT. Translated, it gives CASSSGFSNTGELFF.